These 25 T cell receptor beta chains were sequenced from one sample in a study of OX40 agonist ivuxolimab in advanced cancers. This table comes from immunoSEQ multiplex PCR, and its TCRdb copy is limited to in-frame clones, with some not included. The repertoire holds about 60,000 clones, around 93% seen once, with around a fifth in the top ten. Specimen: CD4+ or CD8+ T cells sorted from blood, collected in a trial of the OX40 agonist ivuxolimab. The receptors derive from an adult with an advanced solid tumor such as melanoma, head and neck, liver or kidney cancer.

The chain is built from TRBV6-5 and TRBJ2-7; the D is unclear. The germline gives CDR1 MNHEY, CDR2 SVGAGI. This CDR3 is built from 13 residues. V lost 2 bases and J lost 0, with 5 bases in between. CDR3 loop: CASSYMASYEQYF. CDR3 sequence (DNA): TGTGCCAGCAGTTACATGGCCTCCTACGAGCAGTACTTC.

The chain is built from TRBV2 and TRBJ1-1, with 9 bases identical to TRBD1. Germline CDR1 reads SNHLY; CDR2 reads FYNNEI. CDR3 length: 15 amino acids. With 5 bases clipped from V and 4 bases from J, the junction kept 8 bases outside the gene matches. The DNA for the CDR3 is TGTGCCAGCAGTATACCGGGACAGGGAATCACTGAAGCTTTCTTT. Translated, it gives CASSIPGQGITEAFF.

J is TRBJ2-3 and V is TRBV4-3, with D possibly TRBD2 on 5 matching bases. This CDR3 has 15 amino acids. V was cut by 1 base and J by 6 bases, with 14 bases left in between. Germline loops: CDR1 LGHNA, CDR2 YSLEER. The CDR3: CASSQVPREMDTQYF. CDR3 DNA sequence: TGCGCCAGCAGCCAAGTCCCTAGGGAGATGGATACGCAGTATTTT.

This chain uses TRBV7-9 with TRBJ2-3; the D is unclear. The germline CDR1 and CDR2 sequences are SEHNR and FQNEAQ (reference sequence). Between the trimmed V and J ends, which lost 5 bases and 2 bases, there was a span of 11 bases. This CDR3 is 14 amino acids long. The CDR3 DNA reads TGTGCCAGCAGCCCCCCGGTCTTCACAGATACGCAGTATTTT. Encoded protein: CASSPPVFTDTQYF. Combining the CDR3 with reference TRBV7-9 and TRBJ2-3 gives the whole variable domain DTGVSQNPRHKITKRGQNVTFRCDPISEHNRLYWYRQTLGQGPEFLTYFQNEAQLEKSRLLSDRFSAERPKGSFSTLEIQRTEQGDSAMYLCASSPPVFTDTQYFGPGTRLTVL.

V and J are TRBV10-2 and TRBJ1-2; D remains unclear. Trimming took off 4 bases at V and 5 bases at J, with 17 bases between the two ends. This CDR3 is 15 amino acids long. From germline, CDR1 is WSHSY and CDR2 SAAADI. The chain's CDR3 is CASSVTARSLYGYTF. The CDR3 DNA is TGCGCCAGCAGTGTAACAGCCCGGAGCCTTTATGGCTACACCTTC.

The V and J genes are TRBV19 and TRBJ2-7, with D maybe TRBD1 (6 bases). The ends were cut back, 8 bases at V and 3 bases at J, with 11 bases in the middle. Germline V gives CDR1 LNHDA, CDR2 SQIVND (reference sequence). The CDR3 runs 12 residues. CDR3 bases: TGTGCCAGTGGGCAAGGGGGCTACGAGCAGTACTTC. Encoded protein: CASGQGGYEQYF.

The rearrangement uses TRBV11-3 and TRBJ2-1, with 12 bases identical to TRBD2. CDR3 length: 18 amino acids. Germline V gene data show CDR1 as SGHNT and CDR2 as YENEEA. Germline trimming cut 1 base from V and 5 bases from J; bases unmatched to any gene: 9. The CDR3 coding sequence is TGTGCCAGCAGCTTAGCGGGAGGACTAGCGGGATCCGACAATGAGCAGTTCTTC. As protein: CASSLAGGLAGSDNEQFF.

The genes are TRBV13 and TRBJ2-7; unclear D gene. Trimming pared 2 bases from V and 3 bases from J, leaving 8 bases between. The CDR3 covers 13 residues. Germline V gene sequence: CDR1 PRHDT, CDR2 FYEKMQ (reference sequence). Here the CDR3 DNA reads TGTGCCAGCAGCTTATCTGGGTTCTACGAGCAGTACTTC. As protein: CASSLSGFYEQYF.

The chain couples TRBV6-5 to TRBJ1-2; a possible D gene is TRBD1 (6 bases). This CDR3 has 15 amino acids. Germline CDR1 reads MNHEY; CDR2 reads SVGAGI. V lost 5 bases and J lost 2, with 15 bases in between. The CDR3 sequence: CASSGFRGVNYGYTF. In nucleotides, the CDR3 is TGTGCCAGCAGTGGCTTCAGGGGTGTAAACTATGGCTACACCTTC.

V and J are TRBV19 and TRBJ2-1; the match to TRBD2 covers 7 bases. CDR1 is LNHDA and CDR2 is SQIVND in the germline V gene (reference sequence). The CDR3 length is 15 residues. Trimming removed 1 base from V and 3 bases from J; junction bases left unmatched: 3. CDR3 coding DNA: TGTGCCAGTAGTATAGGGTGGGACTACTACAATGAGCAGTTCTTC. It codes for CASSIGWDYYNEQFF.

In DNA, the CDR3 is TGTGCCAGCAGTCTGCCTAGCGGGATGAATGAGCAGTTCTTC. As protein: CASSLPSGMNEQFF. The V gene is TRBV27, the J gene TRBJ2-1; the match to TRBD2 covers 9 bases. Trimming cost V 5 bases and J 7 bases; bases outside gene matches: 6. The CDR3 is made up of 14 amino acids. Germline assignment: CDR1 MNHEY and CDR2 SMNVEV (reference sequence).

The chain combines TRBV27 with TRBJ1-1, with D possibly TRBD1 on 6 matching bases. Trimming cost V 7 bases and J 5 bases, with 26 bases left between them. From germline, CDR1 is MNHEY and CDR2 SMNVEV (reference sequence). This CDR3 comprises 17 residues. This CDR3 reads CASIPGSHRVTGTEAFF. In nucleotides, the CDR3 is TGTGCCAGCATACCGGGCAGCCACAGGGTAACGGGAACTGAAGCTTTCTTT.

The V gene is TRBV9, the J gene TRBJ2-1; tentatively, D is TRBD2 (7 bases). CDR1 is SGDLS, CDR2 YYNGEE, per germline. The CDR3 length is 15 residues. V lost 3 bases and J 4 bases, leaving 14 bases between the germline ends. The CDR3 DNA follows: TGTGCCAGCAGCGCCGGACTAGGGGGATACAATGAGCAGTTCTTC. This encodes CASSAGLGGYNEQFF.

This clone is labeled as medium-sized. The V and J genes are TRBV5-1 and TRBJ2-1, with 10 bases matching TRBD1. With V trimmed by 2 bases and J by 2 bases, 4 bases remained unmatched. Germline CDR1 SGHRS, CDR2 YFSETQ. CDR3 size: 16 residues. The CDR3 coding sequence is TGCGCCAGCAGCTTAAAGGGACAGGGGCCCTACAATGAGCAGTTCTTC. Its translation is CASSLKGQGPYNEQFF.

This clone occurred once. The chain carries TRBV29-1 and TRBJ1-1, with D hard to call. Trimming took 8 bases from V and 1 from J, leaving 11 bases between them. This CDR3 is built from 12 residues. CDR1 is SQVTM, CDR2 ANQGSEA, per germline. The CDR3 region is CSLTVPNTEAFF. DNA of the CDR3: TGCAGCTTAACAGTACCGAACACTGAAGCTTTCTTT.

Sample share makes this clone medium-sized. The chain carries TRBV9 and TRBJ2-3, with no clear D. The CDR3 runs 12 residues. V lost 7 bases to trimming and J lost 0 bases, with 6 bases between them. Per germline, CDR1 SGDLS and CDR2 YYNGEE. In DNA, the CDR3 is TGTGCCAGCGGCCAAAGCACAGATACGCAGTATTTT. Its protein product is CASGQSTDTQYF. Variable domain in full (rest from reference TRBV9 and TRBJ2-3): DSGVTQTPKHLITATGQRVTLRCSPRSGDLSVYWYQQSLDQGLQFLIQYYNGEERAKGNILERFSAQQFPDLHSELNLSSLELGDSALYFCASGQSTDTQYFGPGTRLTVL.

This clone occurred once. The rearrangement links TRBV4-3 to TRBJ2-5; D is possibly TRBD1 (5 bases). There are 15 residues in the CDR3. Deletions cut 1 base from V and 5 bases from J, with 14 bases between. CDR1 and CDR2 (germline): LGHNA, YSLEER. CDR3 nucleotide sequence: TGCGCCAGCAGCCAAGCTCAGGGTGTGTATGAGACCCAGTACTTC. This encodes CASSQAQGVYETQYF.

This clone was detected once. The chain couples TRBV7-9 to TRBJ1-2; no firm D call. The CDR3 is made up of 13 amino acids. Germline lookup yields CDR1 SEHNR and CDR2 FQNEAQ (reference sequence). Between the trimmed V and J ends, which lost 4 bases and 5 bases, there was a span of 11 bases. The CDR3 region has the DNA TGTGCCAGCAGCTATCCGGGAGGGTATGGCTACACCTTC. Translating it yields CASSYPGGYGYTF.

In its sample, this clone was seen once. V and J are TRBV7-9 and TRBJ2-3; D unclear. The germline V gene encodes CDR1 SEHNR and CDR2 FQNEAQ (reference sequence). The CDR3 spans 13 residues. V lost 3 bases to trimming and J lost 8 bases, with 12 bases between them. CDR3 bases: TGTGCCAGCAGCTTCGGCCTTACTGGTACGCAGTATTTT. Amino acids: CASSFGLTGTQYF.

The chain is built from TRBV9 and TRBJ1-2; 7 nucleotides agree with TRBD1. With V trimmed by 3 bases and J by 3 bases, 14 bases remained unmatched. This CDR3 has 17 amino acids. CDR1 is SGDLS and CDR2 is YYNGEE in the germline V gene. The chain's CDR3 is CASSEGARKETDYGYTF. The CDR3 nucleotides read TGTGCCAGCAGCGAGGGGGCTAGGAAGGAAACGGACTATGGCTACACCTTC.

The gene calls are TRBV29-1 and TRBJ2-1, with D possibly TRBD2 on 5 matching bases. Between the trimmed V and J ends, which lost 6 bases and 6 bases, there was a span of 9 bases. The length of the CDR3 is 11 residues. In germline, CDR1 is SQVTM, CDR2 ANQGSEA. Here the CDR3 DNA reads TGCAGCGTCCAAGGGAGCAATGAGCAGTTCTTC. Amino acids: CSVQGSNEQFF.

CDR3 nucleotides: TGTGCCAGCAGCCTTGTCATAGGGGTGCCCGGGGAGCTGTTTTTT. This translates into CASSLVIGVPGELFF. The genes are TRBV14 and TRBJ2-2, with a weak D call TRBD1 (5 bases). CDR1 is SGHDN, CDR2 FVKESK, per germline. The CDR3 is made up of 15 amino acids. V shed 4 bases and J shed 6 bases, with 15 bases lying between them.

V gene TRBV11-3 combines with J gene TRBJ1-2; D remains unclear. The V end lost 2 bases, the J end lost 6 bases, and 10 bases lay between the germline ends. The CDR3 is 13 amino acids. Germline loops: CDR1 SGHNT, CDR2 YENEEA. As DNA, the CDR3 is TGTGCCAGCAGCTTACGTTTATGGAATGGCTACACCTTC. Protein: CASSLRLWNGYTF. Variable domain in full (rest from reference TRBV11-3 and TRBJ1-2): EAGVVQSPRYKIIEKKQPVAFWCNPISGHNTLYWYLQNLGQGPELLIRYENEEAVDDSQLPKDRFSAERLKGVDSTLKIQPAELGDSAVYLCASSLRLWNGYTFGSGTRLTVV.

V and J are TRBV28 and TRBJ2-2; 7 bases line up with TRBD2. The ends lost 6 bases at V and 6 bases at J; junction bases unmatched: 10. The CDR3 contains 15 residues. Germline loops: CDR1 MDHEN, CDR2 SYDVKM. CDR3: CASRAVRGGAGELFF. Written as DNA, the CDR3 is TGTGCCAGCAGAGCAGTGCGGGGAGGGGCCGGGGAGCTGTTTTTT.

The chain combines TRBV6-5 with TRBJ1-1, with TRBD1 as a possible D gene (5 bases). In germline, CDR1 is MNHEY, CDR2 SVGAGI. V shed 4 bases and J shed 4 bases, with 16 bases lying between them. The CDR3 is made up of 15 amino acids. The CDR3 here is CASSWTRDLATEAFF. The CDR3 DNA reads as TGTGCCAGCAGTTGGACCCGGGACCTGGCCACTGAAGCTTTCTTT.